These T cell receptor beta chains were read from a single sample in a study of shared clonotypes between healthy human individuals. This table comes from immunoSEQ multiplex PCR, and its TCRdb copy is limited to in-frame clones, with some not included. The table lists some 1.5 million clones, nearly 99% of them singletons. The specimen sequenced was naive CD4+ T cells sorted from blood. These TCRs come from a man younger than 45 in good health. CDR3s include the opening cysteine and the closing phenylalanine or tryptophan. D genes are given only for firm matches. Rows give clone size only sometimes, using once, few, many, or a class for an expanded clone.

d_call clone_size j_call v_call cdr3_nt cdr3_aa
. . TRBJ1-1 TRBV14 TGTGCCAGCAGCCAGAACACTGAAGCTTTCTTT CASSQNTEAFF
. . TRBJ1-1 TRBV7-2 TGTGCCAGCAGCTCCAGACAGAGCTCTACTGAAGCTTTCTTT CASSSRQSSTEAFF
TRBD2 . TRBJ2-1 TRBV7-3 TGTGCCAGCAGCTTTAGCGGGAGCTCCTACAATGAGCAGTTCTTC CASSFSGSSYNEQFF
. . TRBJ1-5 TRBV28 TGTGCCAGCAGTTCACGGGCTCGTAATCAGCCCCAGCATTTT CASSSRARNQPQHF
TRBD1 . TRBJ1-5 TRBV19 TGTGCCAGTAGACTCCAGGGGGCAGATCAGCCCCAGCATTTT CASRLQGADQPQHF
TRBD2 . TRBJ2-3 TRBV5-4 TGTGCCAGCAGCTTGTCTAGCGGGAGCACAGATACGCAGTATTTT CASSLSSGSTDTQYF
. . TRBJ1-1 TRBV5-1 TGCGCCAGCAGTACGGACACCACTGAAGCTTTCTTT CASSTDTTEAFF
. . TRBJ1-4 TRBV27 TGTGCCAGCATGAGGTTGGGAACTAATGAAAAACTGTTTTTT CASMRLGTNEKLFF
. . TRBJ1-5 TRBV6-1 TGTGCCAGCAAACAAGTTCAGCCCCAGCATTTT CASKQVQPQHF
. . TRBJ2-1 TRBV1 TGCACCAGCAGCCAACGCGGGGGAACATGCAATGAGCAGTTCTTC CTSSQRGGTCNEQFF
. . TRBJ1-2 TRBV5-6 TGTGCCAGCAGCTGGGGGACTTGGGCAGCTGGAGGCTACACCTTC CASSWGTWAAGGYTF
. . TRBJ2-7 TRBV5-8 TGTGCCAGCAGCTTGGCAGAGCCCCTATACGAGCAGTACTTC CASSLAEPLYEQYF
. . TRBJ2-3 TRBV29-1 TGCAGCGGCGGGCCCCCGGAGGCAGATACGCAGTATTTT CSGGPPEADTQYF
TRBD1 . TRBJ1-4 TRBV5-1 TGCGCCAGCAGCCGGGAGGGACAGGGAATGTCGCTTAATGAAAAACTGTTTTTT CASSREGQGMSLNEKLFF
TRBD2 . TRBJ2-7 TRBV6-6 TGTGCCAGCCGTGGACTAGCGGGTTTGCACGAGCAGTACTTC CASRGLAGLHEQYF
TRBD1 once TRBJ2-5 TRBV7-9 TGTGCCAGCAGCGAACGGGGACAGGGTGTAGAGACCCAGTACTTC CASSERGQGVETQYF
TRBD2 . TRBJ2-7 TRBV29-1 TGCAGCGACCAAAGACTAGCGCGCGAGCAGTACTTC CSDQRLAREQYF
TRBD2 . TRBJ2-7 TRBV27 TGTGCCAGCAGTTCCTACGGGACTAGTAGGGATTACGAGCAGTACTTC CASSSYGTSRDYEQYF
. . TRBJ1-4 TRBV20-1 TGCAGTGTTCAGGGGAAAGAAAAACTGTTTTTT CSVQGKEKLFF
TRBD2 . TRBJ2-2 TRBV5-4 TGTGCCAGCAGCGGACTAGCGGGAGCGGACACCGGGGAGCTGTTTTTT CASSGLAGADTGELFF
. . TRBJ2-1 TRBV7-9 TGTGCCAGCCGTATAGTAACGGGCAATGAGCAGTTCTTC CASRIVTGNEQFF
TRBD2 . TRBJ2-5 TRBV14 TGTGCCAGCAGCCAATTCTCCAGCGGGAGTTTCCAAGAGACCCAGTACTTC CASSQFSSGSFQETQYF
. . TRBJ1-3 TRBV30 TGTGCCTGGACCCACGGGGGGAATAGAAACACCATATATTTT CAWTHGGNRNTIYF
TRBD1 . TRBJ2-5 TRBV27 TGTGCCAGCAGTTTTTCGATTCCTGGACAGGGGGCACATAGTTTCGAGACCCAGTACTTC CASSFSIPGQGAHSFETQYF
. . TRBJ2-7 TRBV9 TGTGCCAGCAGCAAGATGAATCGGGCTAGCGTTTACGAGCAGTACTTC CASSKMNRASVYEQYF
. . TRBJ1-2 TRBV11-2 TGTGCCAGCAGCTTAGAGGGCAGGTACTATGGCTACACCTTC CASSLEGRYYGYTF
TRBD1 once TRBJ2-7 TRBV5-4 TGTGCCAGCAGCGGCAGGGGGTATGGATCCTACGAGCAGTACTTC CASSGRGYGSYEQYF
. once TRBJ2-3 TRBV5-6 TGTGCCAGCAGCCCGGGGCCCTTGGCAGATACGCAGTATTTT CASSPGPLADTQYF
TRBD2 . TRBJ2-2 TRBV7-8 TGTGCCAGCAGCTTAGCGGGAGGGCCGGACGGGGAGCTGTTTTTT CASSLAGGPDGELFF